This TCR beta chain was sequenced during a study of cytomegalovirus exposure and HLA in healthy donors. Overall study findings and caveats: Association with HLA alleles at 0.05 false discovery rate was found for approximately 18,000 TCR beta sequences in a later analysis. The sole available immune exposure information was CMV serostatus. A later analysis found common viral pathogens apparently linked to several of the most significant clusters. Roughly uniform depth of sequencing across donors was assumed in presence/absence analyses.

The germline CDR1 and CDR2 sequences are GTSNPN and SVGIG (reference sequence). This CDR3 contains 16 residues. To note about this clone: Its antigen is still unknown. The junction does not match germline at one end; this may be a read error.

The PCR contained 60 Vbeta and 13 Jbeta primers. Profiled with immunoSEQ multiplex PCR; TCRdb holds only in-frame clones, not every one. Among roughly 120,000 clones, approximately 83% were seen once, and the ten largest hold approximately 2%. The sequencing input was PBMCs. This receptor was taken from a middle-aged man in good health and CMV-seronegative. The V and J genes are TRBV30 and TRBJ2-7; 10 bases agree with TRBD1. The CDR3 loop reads CAWSGAGTGVSHEQYF. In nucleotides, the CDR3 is TGTGCCTGGAGTGGAGCCGGGACAGGGGTCTCCCACGAGCAGTACTTC.